One sample yielded the 7 T cell receptor beta chains listed below, sequenced in a study of cytomegalovirus exposure and HLA in healthy donors. The primer mix had 60 Vbeta and 13 Jbeta primers. Sequenced by immunoSEQ multiplex PCR; TCRdb stores in-frame clones only, minus some. The sample has around 91,000 clones; roughly 84% are singletons. The sequenced material came from PBMCs. The receptors here all came from a man aged 18 to 30 in good health and CMV-seronegative.

The rearrangement uses TRBV10-1 and TRBJ2-1, with TRBD1 matching 7 bases. The CDR3 length is 16 residues. V lost 4 bases and J lost 5; bases outside the gene matches: 11. Germline CDR1 and CDR2: WNHNN and SYGVQD (reference sequence). The CDR3 nucleotides read TGCGCCAGCAGTGCGACAGGGAATCTCCCTAACAATGAGCAGTTCTTC. This codes for CASSATGNLPNNEQFF.

The J gene is TRBJ1-1, the V gene TRBV6-5, with no clear D. The ends were cut back, 6 bases at V and 7 bases at J, with 9 bases in the middle. Germline CDR1 MNHEY, CDR2 SVGAGI. The CDR3 contains 11 residues. The CDR3 sequence is CASRLAGEAFF. The CDR3 DNA follows: TGTGCCAGCAGACTAGCCGGTGAAGCTTTCTTT.

The CDR3 protein is CASSFSSGANVLTF. The CDR3 DNA follows: TGTGCCAGCAGCTTTAGCTCTGGGGCCAACGTCCTGACTTTC. The genes are TRBV11-2 and TRBJ2-6; D unclear. The CDR3 length is 14 residues. V was shortened by 3 bases and J by 0 bases, with 3 bases between the two germline ends. Germline V CDR1 and CDR2: SGHAT, FQNNGV.

This chain connects TRBV7-8 to TRBJ2-1, with TRBD2 matching 12 bases. V was clipped by 5 bases and J by 4 bases; unmatched bases: 9. CDR1 is SGHVS and CDR2 is FQNEAQ in the germline V gene. This CDR3 region has 17 residues. The CDR3 here is CASSPRTSGVGYNEQFF. CDR3 sequence (DNA): TGTGCCAGCAGCCCAAGGACTAGCGGGGTTGGATACAATGAGCAGTTCTTC.

The gene calls are TRBV27 and TRBJ1-1; no clear D. CDR3 length: 15 residues. Per germline, CDR1 MNHEY and CDR2 SMNVEV (reference sequence). With 7 bases removed from V and 2 bases from J, the gap between germline ends came to 17 bases. The CDR3 region has the DNA TGTGCCAGCACCCCCACCCCAGCGGGAAACACTGAAGCTTTCTTT. Its translation is CASTPTPAGNTEAFF.

This clone was seen only once. The chain carries TRBV6-5 and TRBJ2-7; 15 positions match TRBD2. Germline-derived CDR1 and CDR2 are MNHEY and SVGAGI. This CDR3 comprises 16 residues. V lost 4 bases and J lost 7; bases outside the gene matches: 8. The CDR3 DNA reads as TGTGCCAGCAGTTTTCGGACTAGCGGGAGGGCAAGGGAGCAGTACTTC. This encodes CASSFRTSGRAREQYF.

In the case of this clone: An end of the junction does not agree with germline; a read error may underlie this. This chain connects TRBV7-7 to TRBJ2-1; D gene uncertain. The germline V gene encodes CDR1 SSHAT and CDR2 FNYEAQ (reference sequence). CDR3 length equals 14 residues. Written as DNA, the CDR3 is TGTGCTAGCAGCTTAGACCGATCGAGCAATGAGCAGTTCTTC. This codes for CASSLDRSSNEQFF. Complete variable domain (other parts from reference TRBV7-7 and TRBJ2-1): GAGVSQSPRYKVTKRGQDVTLRCDPISSHATLYWYQQALGQGPEFLTYFNYEAQPDKSGLPSDRFSAERPEGSISTLTIQRTEQRDSAMYRCASSLDRSSNEQFFGPGTRLTVL.